The source of this TCR beta chain is a study of CD8+CD57+ T cells in acquired aplastic anemia. Whole-study context: DNA per sorted CD4+ or CD8+ sample ranged about 0.17 to 30 ug, averaging around 3.1 ug.

Genomic DNA, serving as template, underwent TCR beta VDJ and CDR3 profiling. TCRdb analysed the reads with MiXCR anew, one entry per CDR3 protein. The repertoire includes 150,000 to 200,000 distinct CDR3 sequences, around half of them detected once, and about 1% sits in the top ten. Study-wide results and caveats: Significance was not reached for CD8+ Simpson's diversity between patients and controls. Patients and controls were found to share twenty-nine CD8+ CDR3 sequences.

Germline CDR1 and CDR2: SGHTA and FQGNSA. The V end was cut by 5 bases, the J end by 7 bases, with 20 bases between. The CDR3 is made up of 15 amino acids. Regarding this clonotype: Its antigen is unknown. Possible read error: a much larger clone is one base away.

The patients chosen for sequencing had shown expansion of CD8+CD57+ cells (detected by flow cytometry). Patients were treatment-naive when blood was sampled. Material for sequencing was sorted CD4+, CD8+, or CD8+CD57+ T cells (not recorded which) from PBMCs. This TCR derives from a human donor with aplastic anemia. V usage is TRBV7-2 and J usage is TRBJ2-5; possibly TRBD1 for D (7 bases). The CDR3 region is CASSQGVRRGGTQYF. The CDR3 DNA is TGTGCCAGCAGCCAGGGGGTACGCAGGGGAGGGACCCAGTACTTC.